These T cell receptor beta chains were read from a single sample in a study of blood T cell repertoires in COVID-19. Libraries were prepared by immunoSEQ multiplex PCR; TCRdb keeps only in-frame clonotypes and omits some of them. The sample includes hundreds of thousands of clones, 70% to 90% seen only once; the top ten take roughly a tenth. The sequenced material came from PBMCs or T cells enriched from blood (not recorded which). These receptor sequences come from a woman between 40 and 50 years old who had recovered from COVID-19. The CDR3 runs from the conserved cysteine through the conserved F or W. Each record gives: D gene, J gene, V gene, clone size, CDR3 DNA, CDR3 protein. The D gene is left open where the match is weak. Clone size is stated in some rows and not others, as once, few, many or a class when expanded.

>NA|TRBJ1-2|TRBV28|NA
TGTGCCAGCAGTTTAAAGAGGGGAGGCTATGGCTACACCTTC
CASSLKRGGYGYTF
>TRBD2|TRBJ2-7|TRBV15|NA
TGTGCCACCAGCACGGTAGCGGGTAAACCCCAGCAGTACTTC
CATSTVAGKPQQYF
>NA|TRBJ2-6|TRBV10-3|NA
TGTGCCATCAGTGAGTCGCCTGCGGGTCTGGGGGCCAACGTCCTGACTTTC
CAISESPAGLGANVLTF
>NA|TRBJ1-5|TRBV19|once
TGTGCCAGTATAATGGGCAGTTATAGCAATCAGCCCCAGCATTTT
CASIMGSYSNQPQHF
>TRBD2|TRBJ2-1|TRBV7-9|NA
TGTGCCAGCAGCTTACGGGGAGGGGTCTACAATGAGCAGTTCTTC
CASSLRGGVYNEQFF
>NA|TRBJ2-1|TRBV6-4|NA
TGTGCCAGCAGTGTAAGTCAGGGGTACTACAATGAGCAGTTCTTC
CASSVSQGYYNEQFF
>TRBD1|TRBJ2-1|TRBV12-5|NA
TGTGCTAGTGGTTTGACCGGACAGGGCCATCAGTTCAATGAGCAGTTCTTC
CASGLTGQGHQFNEQFF
>TRBD1|TRBJ1-5|TRBV7-2|NA
TGTGCCAGCAGCTCGGGACAGGGTCCCCAGCCCCAGCATTTT
CASSSGQGPQPQHF
>NA|TRBJ2-5|TRBV14|once
TGTGCCAGCAGCCAAGAACTGGGGGCGGGAGAGACCCAGTACTTC
CASSQELGAGETQYF
>TRBD2|TRBJ2-7|TRBV7-2|NA
TGTGCCAGCAGCTTAGGGGGGGGGAGCTCCTACGAGCAGTACTTC
CASSLGGGSSYEQYF
>NA|TRBJ1-1|TRBV18|NA
TGTGCCAGCTCACCGGACAGAGAAGCTTTCTTT
CASSPDREAFF
>NA|TRBJ1-3|TRBV30|NA
TGTGCCTGGACAGGGTACTCTGGAAACACCATATATTTT
CAWTGYSGNTIYF
>NA|TRBJ2-3|TRBV7-3|NA
TGTGCCAGCAGTGAGGGGGCAGATACGCAGTATTTT
CASSEGADTQYF
>NA|TRBJ1-2|TRBV7-9|NA
TGTGCCAGCAGCTTATATGAGGGAAATGGCTACACCTTC
CASSLYEGNGYTF
>NA|TRBJ2-3|TRBV5-8|NA
TGTGCCAGCAGCTTAATCGAAACGGGAGACGCAGATACGCAGTATTTT
CASSLIETGDADTQYF
>NA|TRBJ2-5|TRBV6-5|NA
TGTGCCAGCTTTAACACACCAGGCGCCCAGTACTTC
CASFNTPGAQYF
>NA|TRBJ2-2|TRBV7-9|NA
TGTGCCAGCATCCAGGGTTCAGATTGGGCCGCCGGGGAGCTGTTTTTT
CASIQGSDWAAGELFF
>NA|TRBJ2-7|TRBV21-1|NA
TGTGCCAGCAGCATAGGGGACACTTCCTACGAGCAGTACTTC
CASSIGDTSYEQYF
>NA|TRBJ2-3|TRBV5-4|NA
TGTGCCAGCAGCAGGAATAGGGGTACAGATACGCAGTATTTT
CASSRNRGTDTQYF
>TRBD2|TRBJ2-7|TRBV3-1/TRBV3-2|NA
TGTGCCAGCAGCCAGGGAGCGGGGGGATCCTACGAGCAGTACTTC
CASSQGAGGSYEQYF
>TRBD2|TRBJ2-3|TRBV4-1|NA
TGCGCCAGCAGCGGACTAGCGGGGGGCGCGGATACGCAGTATTTT
CASSGLAGGADTQYF
>NA|TRBJ2-5|TRBV9|few
TGTGCCAGCAGCGCCGGGGGTCTCATCGAGACCCAGTACTTC
CASSAGGLIETQYF
>NA|TRBJ2-7|TRBV12-2|NA
TGTGCAAGTCGCTTTCTGCGGTGTACCCTGACCTACGAGCAGTACTTC
CASRFLRCTLTYEQYF